Listed here are 16 T cell receptor beta chains from one sample, sequenced in a study of shared clonotypes between healthy human individuals. Profiled with immunoSEQ multiplex PCR; TCRdb holds only in-frame clones, not every one. The table has 600,000 to 750,000 clones, 60% to 80% seen once. Sequencing was carried out using memory CD4+ T cells sorted from blood. Stated subset: CD45RA-negative fraction. These receptors were obtained from a woman aged 25 to 39 in good health.

The chain links TRBV7-2 to TRBJ1-2; possible D gene TRBD1, 6 bases. Germline values: CDR1 SGHTA, CDR2 FQGNSA. Trimming shortened V by 7 bases and J by 4 bases, and 16 bases separated the two germline ends. This CDR3 comprises 14 residues. CDR3 in DNA: TGTGCCAGCAAAGGGCCAGGGGAGGCCTATGGCTACACCTTC. This codes for CASKGPGEAYGYTF.

This clone was detected a few times. The V gene is TRBV5-1, the J gene TRBJ1-5; 8 bases map to TRBD1. Germline-derived CDR1 and CDR2 are SGHRS and YFSETQ. With V trimmed by 2 bases and J by 6 bases, 7 bases remained unmatched. The CDR3 totals 15 residues. The CDR3 loop is CASSLSTGEGQPQHF. The CDR3 nucleotides are TGCGCCAGCAGCTTATCGACAGGGGAAGGTCAGCCCCAGCATTTT.

The chain has TRBV11-3 and TRBJ2-2; 7 positions match TRBD1. With 2 bases clipped from V and 7 bases from J, the junction kept 7 bases outside the gene matches. CDR1 SGHNT and CDR2 YENEEA come from the germline V gene. This CDR3 has 15 residues. The chain's CDR3 is CASSLKGASNGELFF. The CDR3 nucleotides are TGTGCCAGCAGCTTAAAGGGGGCTAGCAACGGGGAGCTGTTTTTT.

The V call is TRBV5-1, the J call TRBJ2-2; TRBD2 agrees at 7 bases. Germline V gene sequence: CDR1 SGHRS, CDR2 YFSETQ. Germline trimming cut 3 bases from V and 2 bases from J; bases unmatched to any gene: 4. The CDR3 is made up of 15 amino acids. Here the CDR3 DNA reads TGCGCCAGCAGCTGGGGAGGGCTCAACACCGGGGAGCTGTTTTTT. This gives the protein CASSWGGLNTGELFF.

V usage is TRBV28 and J usage is TRBJ1-5, with D possibly matching TRBD1 (5 bases). Germline V gene sequence: CDR1 MDHEN, CDR2 SYDVKM. Trimming removed 3 bases at V and 5 bases at J, with 14 bases between. The length of the CDR3 is 15 residues. The CDR3 DNA reads TGTGCCAGCAGTTTTCAGGGCCGCCTTGATCAGCCCCAGCATTTT. Its protein product is CASSFQGRLDQPQHF.

The CDR3 region has the DNA TGCGCCAGCAGTCCGACAGGGGGCAATCAGCCCCAGCATTTT. Protein product: CASSPTGGNQPQHF. V gene TRBV5-1 combines with J gene TRBJ1-5; 8 nucleotides line up with TRBD1. V dropped 5 bases and J dropped 2; count of bases not matched to a gene: 3. The CDR3 is made up of 14 amino acids. From germline, CDR1 is SGHRS and CDR2 YFSETQ.

V usage is TRBV18 and J usage is TRBJ2-5; D not certain. The CDR3 extends over 12 amino acids. Trimming took 6 bases from V and 5 from J, leaving 10 bases between them. CDR1 is KGHSH and CDR2 is LQKENI in the germline V gene. The CDR3 DNA sequence: TGTGCCAGCTCGCCGAGATTGGAGACCCAGTACTTC. This codes for CASSPRLETQYF.

The genes are TRBV2 and TRBJ1-2; the match to TRBD1 covers 7 bases. Germline V gives CDR1 SNHLY, CDR2 FYNNEI. V was pared by 1 base and J by 3 bases, with 5 bases of the junction left unmatched. This CDR3 is 15 amino acids long. This CDR3 reads CASSEETGIYYGYTF. The CDR3 bases are TGTGCCAGCAGTGAAGAGACAGGGATTTACTATGGCTACACCTTC.

The genes are TRBV5-1 and TRBJ1-2; 9 nucleotides align to TRBD1. This CDR3 contains 15 residues. Germline CDR1 is SGHRS and CDR2 is YFSETQ. V shed 4 bases, J shed 4 bases, and the junction held 8 bases outside the gene matches. CDR3 sequence reads: CASSQRPGQGYGYTF. The CDR3 coding sequence is TGCGCCAGCAGCCAACGCCCGGGACAGGGCTATGGCTACACCTTC.

This chain uses TRBV29-1 with TRBJ2-5; 8 nucleotides agree with TRBD2. The CDR3 is made up of 14 amino acids. Looked up from germline, CDR1 is SQVTM and CDR2 is ANQGSEA. Germline trimming cut 6 bases from V and 5 bases from J; bases unmatched to any gene: 11. The CDR3: CSVLPGGRGETQYF. CDR3 nucleotide sequence: TGCAGCGTCCTCCCGGGGGGGAGGGGGGAGACCCAGTACTTC.

This clone was found once. The J gene is TRBJ2-7, the V gene TRBV18, with 11 nucleotides matching TRBD2. The CDR3 has 17 amino acids. After removal of 3 bases from V and 3 bases from J, the junction contained 10 bases not matched to a gene. Looked up from germline, CDR1 is KGHSH and CDR2 is LQKENI. CDR3 nucleotides: TGTGCCAGCTCACCCCGGACTAGCGGGCCGGGACGCTACGAGCAGTACTTC. Its translation is CASSPRTSGPGRYEQYF. The full variable domain, with the rest looked up from reference TRBV18 and TRBJ2-7, is NAGVMQNPRHLVRRRGQEARLRCSPMKGHSHVYWYRQLPEEGLKFMVYLQKENIIDESGMPKERFSAEFPKEGPSILRIQQVVRGDSAAYFCASSPRTSGPGRYEQYFGPGTRLTVT.

The chain links TRBV4-1 to TRBJ2-3, with 8 bases fitting TRBD2. The CDR3 contains 19 residues. V lost 0 bases and J lost 6; bases outside the gene matches: 17. Germline loops: CDR1 MGHRA, CDR2 YSYEKL. DNA of the CDR3: TGCGCCAGCAGCCAAGAGATAAAGCGGGGACTAGGGTTATTCGATACGCAGTATTTT. The encoded protein is CASSQEIKRGLGLFDTQYF.

Only one count was recorded for this clone. The V and J genes are TRBV4-1 and TRBJ2-7; TRBD2 aligns across 9 bases. CDR3 length equals 16 residues. CDR1 is MGHRA, CDR2 YSYEKL, per germline. Unmatched junction bases numbered 8, after V lost 4 bases and J lost 1 base. The CDR3 region has the DNA TGCGCCAGCAGCCCCTCCTTAGCGGGAGCATCCTACGAGCAGTACTTC. It translates to CASSPSLAGASYEQYF.

The chain is built from TRBV2 and TRBJ2-7, with 8 bases lining up with TRBD1. The CDR3 totals 14 residues. J was trimmed by 3 bases and V by 3 bases; bases with no gene match: 4. The germline V gene has CDR1 SNHLY and CDR2 FYNNEI. The CDR3 region is CASSETGDIYEQYF. The CDR3 region has the DNA TGTGCCAGCAGTGAGACAGGGGACATCTACGAGCAGTACTTC.

The chain links TRBV28 to TRBJ2-2, with D possibly matching TRBD2 (5 bases). V lost 3 bases, J lost 1 base, and 15 bases lay in between. CDR1 is MDHEN and CDR2 is SYDVKM in the germline V gene. The CDR3 loop spans 17 amino acids. This CDR3 is CASSFPPGGWNTGELFF. CDR3 nucleotide sequence: TGTGCCAGCAGTTTCCCTCCAGGCGGGTGGAACACCGGGGAGCTGTTTTTT. Based on the CDR3 plus reference TRBV28 and TRBJ2-2, the full variable domain is DVKVTQSSRYLVKRTGEKVFLECVQDMDHENMFWYRQDPGLGLRLIYFSYDVKMKEKGDIPEGYSVSREKKERFSLILESASTNQTSMYLCASSFPPGGWNTGELFFGEGSRLTVL.

The chain uses TRBV21-1 and TRBJ1-2. TRBV21-1 is assigned pseudogene status. The CDR3 spans 12 residues. This chain's CDR3 is CASSNKGNGYTF. CDR3 nucleotides: TGTGCCAGCAGCAACAAAGGGAATGGCTACACCTTC.